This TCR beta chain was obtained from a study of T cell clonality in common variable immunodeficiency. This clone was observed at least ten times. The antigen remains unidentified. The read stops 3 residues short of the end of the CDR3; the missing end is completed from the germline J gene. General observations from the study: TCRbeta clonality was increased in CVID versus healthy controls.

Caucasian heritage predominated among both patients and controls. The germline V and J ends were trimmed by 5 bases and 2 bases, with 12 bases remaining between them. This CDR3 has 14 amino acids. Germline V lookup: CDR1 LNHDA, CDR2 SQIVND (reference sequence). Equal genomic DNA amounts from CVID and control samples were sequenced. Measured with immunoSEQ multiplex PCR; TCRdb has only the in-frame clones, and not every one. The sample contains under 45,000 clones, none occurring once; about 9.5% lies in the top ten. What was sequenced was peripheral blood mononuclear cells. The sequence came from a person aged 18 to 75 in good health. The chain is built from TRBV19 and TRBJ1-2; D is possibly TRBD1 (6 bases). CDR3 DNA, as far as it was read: TGTGCCAGTAGTGTCCGGACAGTGAACTATGGC. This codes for CASSVRTVNYG. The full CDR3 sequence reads CASSVRTVNYGYTF.